The next 3 T cell receptor beta chains were all read from a single sample in a study of shared clonotypes between healthy human individuals. Profiling relied on immunoSEQ multiplex PCR, and the TCRdb table lists in-frame clones only, not all of them. There are about 480,000 clones in the sample; 75% to 80% occur only once, and around 13% lies in the top ten. What was sequenced was PBMCs. These receptors all come from a woman between 40 and 55 years old in good health. Some clones in this sample may be carry-over from other donors' samples.

This clone was seen repeatedly, ten times or more. This CDR3 reads CASSRMNYEQYF. CDR3 in DNA: TGTGCCAGCTCACGGATGAACTACGAGCAGTACTTC. The rearrangement links TRBV18 to TRBJ2-7; D uncertain. Trimming took 4 bases from V and 3 from J, leaving 7 bases between them. CDR1 and CDR2 (germline): KGHSH, LQKENI. The CDR3 consists of 12 residues.

This rearrangement joins TRBV4-2 to TRBJ2-7, with D possibly TRBD1 on 5 matching bases. The V and J ends lost 4 bases and 2 bases respectively, with 12 bases between them. The V gene's germline CDR1 is LGHNA and CDR2 YNFKEQ. The CDR3 sequence is 14 residues long. The CDR3 here is CASSPYTGTYEQYF. The CDR3 nucleotides are TGTGCCAGCAGCCCGTATACAGGTACCTACGAGCAGTACTTC.

There are a few counts of this clone. The genes are TRBV30 and TRBJ1-2; the D gene is possibly TRBD1 (6 bases). Germline V CDR1 and CDR2: GTSNPN, SVGIG (reference sequence). CDR3 length: 15 residues. V shed 0 bases and J shed 1 base, with 12 bases lying between them. CDR3 amino acids: CAWSVGRGSNYGYTF. DNA of the CDR3: TGTGCCTGGAGTGTAGGTAGGGGGAGTAACTATGGCTACACCTTC.